These 32 T cell receptor beta chains originate from one sample sequenced in a study of tumor and adjacent non-tumor tissue in lung cancer. TCRbeta libraries were built with three rounds of nested PCR, modified from ARM-PCR. TCRdb ran MiXCR on the multiplex PCR reads and lists one entry per CDR3 protein. The sample lists some 78,000 distinct CDR3 sequences, around 75% occurring once. This sample's RNA came from whole unsorted tissue. Sequences were obtained from lung tumor tissue. Receptors were obtained from a woman between 45 and 65 years old with non-small cell lung cancer.

For this clonotype: At one end the junction does not follow the germline gene, possibly because of a read error. V usage is TRBV14 and J usage is TRBJ1-2; no firm D call. Germline V gene sequence: CDR1 SGHDN, CDR2 FVKESK. There are 13 residues in the CDR3. In DNA form, the CDR3 reads TGTGCCAACAGCCATGCTAGAAACTATGGCTACACATTC. Its protein product is CANSHARNYGYTF.

To note about this clonotype: One end of the junction fails to match germline, which may point to a read error. This chain links TRBV29-1 with TRBJ2-1, with D possibly matching TRBD2 (5 bases). The CDR3 runs 17 residues. CDR1 is SQVTM, CDR2 ANQGSEA, per germline. The CDR3 coding sequence is TGCAGCGTTAAGTATACGGGTCGGGGTAGCTCCTACAATAAGCAGTTCTTC. Translation gives CSVKYTGRGSSYNKQFF.

With regard to this clonotype: Since the CDR3 does not end with the conserved phenylalanine or tryptophan, this likely comes from a read error. The V and J genes are TRBV29-1 and TRBJ1-1; no clear D gene. This CDR3 contains 13 residues. In germline, CDR1 is SQVTM, CDR2 ANQGSEA. Deletions cut 8 bases from V and 2 bases from J, with 15 bases between. The CDR3 loop is CSIGDNLNTEAFS. The CDR3 DNA follows: TGCAGCATTGGAGACAACCTCAACACTGAAGCTTTCTCT.

Remarks on this clonotype: The conserved closing phenylalanine or tryptophan is absent in this CDR3, likely reflecting a read error. This chain joins TRBV6-5 and TRBJ2-7; no firm D call. With 6 bases removed from V and 2 bases from J, the gap between germline ends came to 14 bases. The CDR3 is made up of 14 amino acids. Germline CDR1 MNHEY, CDR2 SVGAGI. CDR3 sequence (DNA): TGTGCCAGCAGCCCTACCCAACATGCCTACGAGCAGTACTTA. This encodes CASSPTQHAYEQYL.

This clonotype was seen only once. The V gene is TRBV28, the J gene TRBJ1-1, with a tentative D call TRBD1 (6 bases). Trimming stripped 1 base from V and 7 bases from J, with 16 bases between. From germline, CDR1 is MDHEN and CDR2 SYDVKM. The CDR3 has 15 amino acids. The CDR3 coding sequence is TGTGCCAGCAGTTTATTTGGGGGCATAAGAGGTGAAGCTTTCTTT. This encodes CASSLFGGIRGEAFF.

The chain recombines TRBV6-1 with TRBJ2-1; D gene ambiguous. V was pared by 7 bases and J by 9 bases, with 25 bases between. Germline CDR1 and CDR2: MNHNS and SASEGT. This CDR3 region has 16 residues. CDR3 region: CASKTLTWSFVVEQFF. The CDR3 DNA reads as TGTGCCAGCAAGACCCTAACATGGTCCTTTGTGGTTGAGCAGTTCTTC.

V is TRBV10-2 and J is TRBJ2-1; TRBD2 aligns across 13 bases. Germline CDR1 is WSHSY and CDR2 is SAAADI. V was clipped by 10 bases and J by 7 bases; unmatched bases: 10. This CDR3 region has 15 residues. The CDR3: CANRTGTSGNNEQFF. In DNA, the CDR3 is TGCGCCAACAGAACTGGGACTAGCGGGAATAATGAGCAGTTCTTC.

A word on this clonotype: This CDR3 is missing its conserved last phenylalanine or tryptophan, likely due to a read error. This chain joins TRBV20-1 and TRBJ2-7, with 8 positions matching TRBD1. This CDR3 contains 13 residues. Per germline, CDR1 DFQATT and CDR2 SNEGSKA (reference sequence). The CDR3 reads CSGLTGGSYEQYL. The DNA for the CDR3 is TGTAGCGGCTTAACAGGGGGTAGCTACGAGCAGTACCTC.

Comment on this clonotype: Relative to the germline gene, one junction end is altered; a read error may explain this. The V call is TRBV24-1, the J call TRBJ2-5; possible D gene TRBD2, 6 bases. The CDR3 has 16 residues. Germline lookup yields CDR1 KGHDR and CDR2 SFDVKD. DNA of the CDR3: TGTGACACCAGTGACCAAGGACTGGCGGACGGGGGGACCCAGTACTTC. This translates into CDTSDQGLADGGTQYF.

About this clonotype: An end of the junction does not agree with germline; a read error may underlie this. This sequence joins TRBV6-6 and TRBJ2-1; 8 nucleotides match TRBD1. The length of the CDR3 is 13 residues. The germline V gene encodes CDR1 MNHNY and CDR2 SVGAGI (reference sequence). CDR3 nucleotide sequence: TGTGTCAGCAGGACAGGGAACGACAATGAGCATTTCTTC. This gives the protein CVSRTGNDNEHFF.

Remarks on this clonotype: One base away lies a much larger clone, so this may be a sequencing read error. The CDR3 loop reads CATNDFRDYGYTF. The CDR3 region has the DNA TGTGCCACCAATGATTTCCGGGACTATGGCTACACCTTC. The chain uses TRBV24-1 and TRBJ1-2; D is unresolved. This CDR3 spans 13 amino acids. The germline CDR1 and CDR2 sequences are KGHDR and SFDVKD.

In the case of this clonotype: No conserved phenylalanine or tryptophan ends this CDR3, so it is likely a read error. It is unclear where the CDR3 begins or ends on the DNA, so no DNA is shown, and the CDR3 is as TCRdb lists it. This chain connects TRBV5-1 to TRBJ1-6; TRBD1 is taken as the D call from the table, unchecked against the DNA. Germline CDR1 and CDR2: SGHRS and YFSETQ. The CDR3 extends over 20 residues, inclusive of both ends. The CDR3 loop reads CASSIEPGQTARLYNSPLRI.

This clonotype was detected only once. The junction and the germline gene differ at one end; a read error may be behind it. The chain combines TRBV12-3 or TRBV12-4 with TRBJ2-2; possibly TRBD2 for D (6 bases). This CDR3 comprises 11 residues. The CDR3 nucleotides read TGTGCCAGCACTAACACCCGGGAGCGGTTTTTT. Amino acids: CASTNTRERFF.

CDR3 protein: CASRVDRVGSPLHF. CDR3 DNA sequence: TGCGCCAGCAGAGTAGACAGGGTCGGTTCACCCCTCCACTTT. J is TRBJ1-6 and V is TRBV4-1; 7 nucleotides agree with TRBD1. The ends lost 6 bases at V and 9 bases at J; junction bases unmatched: 8. CDR1 MGHRA and CDR2 YSYEKL come from the germline V gene. The CDR3 is 14 residues long.

The sample holds one count of this clonotype. Given the absence of the conserved phenylalanine or tryptophan at the CDR3 end, a read error is likely. The chain joins TRBV4-1 to TRBJ2-5; D call uncertain. Per the germline V gene, CDR1 is MGHRA and CDR2 is YSYEKL. The length of the CDR3 is 16 residues. The CDR3 loop is CASSQAKRNGQEIQYY. The CDR3 DNA reads TGCGCCAGCAGCCAAGCCAAGAGAAACGGCCAAGAGATCCAGTACTAC.

The chain links TRBV6-2 or TRBV6-3 to TRBJ2-1; D remains ambiguous. CDR1 MNHEY and CDR2 SVGEGT come from the germline V gene. This CDR3 region has 13 residues. Trimming removed 7 bases at V and 7 bases at J, with 14 bases between. CDR3 region: CASKPVCRNEQFF. The CDR3 coding sequence is TGTGCCAGCAAGCCGGTTTGTAGGAATGAGCAGTTCTTC.

This clonotype was counted once. This chain connects TRBV4-3 to TRBJ2-7; 14 bases fit TRBD2. The germline CDR1 and CDR2 sequences are LGHNA and YSLEER. J was trimmed by 9 bases and V by 10 bases; bases with no gene match: 17. The CDR3 runs 16 residues. The CDR3 nucleotides read TGCGCCATCACCCCCAGACTAGCGGGAGGGGTTGGGGTGCAGTACTTC. Translated, it gives CAITPRLAGGVGVQYF.

As for this clonotype: The germline gene is not matched at one end of the junction; a read error may be the cause. The chain uses TRBV6-5 and TRBJ2-6; the D is unclear. This CDR3 is built from 13 residues. Germline CDR1 reads MNHEY; CDR2 reads SVGAGI. Written as DNA, the CDR3 is TGTGCCAGCCGTTACTCTAGGGCCAACGTCCTGACTTTC. Translating gives CASRYSRANVLTF.

Details on this clonotype: One end of the junction varies from germline; a read error may be responsible. This chain's CDR3 is CASSYQGASYGHIF. The DNA of the CDR3 is TGCGCCAGCAGTTACCAGGGGGCGAGCTATGGCCACATCTTC. This rearrangement joins TRBV6-2 or TRBV6-3 to TRBJ1-2; 8 bases fit TRBD1. Germline CDR1 and CDR2: MNHEY and SVGEGT. CDR3 length: 14 amino acids.

With regard to this clonotype: One end of the junction is discordant with germline, which a read error may explain. The V call is TRBV20-1, the J call TRBJ1-5; the match to TRBD1 covers 8 bases. The CDR3 contains 20 residues. Germline V gene data show CDR1 as DFQATT and CDR2 as SNEGSKA (reference sequence). The CDR3 loop is CSSRQPGRTGNSFSNQPQHF. The CDR3 DNA reads as TGCAGTTCTAGACAACCCGGACGGACAGGGAATTCATTTAGCAATCAGCCCCAGCATTTT.

J is TRBJ1-6 and V is TRBV6-2 or TRBV6-3, with 9 bases fitting TRBD1. Germline V gene data show CDR1 as MNHEY and CDR2 as SVGEGT. This CDR3 has 14 residues. Unmatched junction bases numbered 13, after V lost 8 bases and J lost 14 bases. The CDR3 nucleotides read TGTGCCAGCGGAACCGGGACAGGGTTTTCGGCCCTCCACTTT. It codes for CASGTGTGFSALHF.

This clonotype was detected a few times. The chain is built from TRBV21-1 and TRBJ2-7; the table's TRBD1 call for D was not verified on the DNA. TRBV21-1 is designated a pseudogene. CDR3 size: 23 residues. CDR3 in DNA: TGTGCCAGTAGCAAAGCTACCAACAGGACAGGGGTGGTTTTGGCTAGCGCAGCCTACGGGCAGTACTTC. It translates to CASSKATNRTGVVLASAAYGQYF.

This sequence joins TRBV6-1 and TRBJ2-1; no definite D call. The V and J ends lost 10 bases and 6 bases respectively, with 10 bases between them. Germline V gene sequence: CDR1 MNHNS, CDR2 SASEGT. The CDR3 extends over 11 amino acids. CDR3 residues: CAITDINEQFF. For the CDR3, the DNA is TGTGCCATCACTGACATCAATGAGCAGTTCTTC.

This clonotype was seen once. A junction boundary mismatches the germline segment, possibly from a read error. This rearrangement joins TRBV12-3 or TRBV12-4 to TRBJ2-1, with D maybe TRBD2 (6 bases). The CDR3 runs to 15 residues. The CDR3 loop is CASSPSDSTYIEQFF. Here the CDR3 DNA reads TGTGCCAGCAGTCCTAGCGATTCGACCTACATTGAGCAGTTCTTC.

The chain has TRBV4-3 and TRBJ1-4; D gene unclear. V dropped 4 bases and J dropped 11 bases, with 17 bases sitting between them. Per the germline V gene, CDR1 is LGHNA and CDR2 is YSLEER. This CDR3 has 14 residues. Written as DNA, the CDR3 is TGCGCCAGCAGCCGAGATTCGAGGGAGGATAAACTGTTTTTT. It encodes CASSRDSREDKLFF.

V usage is TRBV4-3 and J usage is TRBJ1-2; a weak D match, TRBD1 (6 bases). The V end lost 1 base, the J end lost 5 bases, and 17 bases lay between the germline ends. Looked up from germline, CDR1 is LGHNA and CDR2 is YSLEER. There are 16 residues in the CDR3. This CDR3 reads CASSQGRFWTEYGYTF. The CDR3 bases are TGCGCCAGCAGCCAAGGAAGGTTTTGGACAGAATATGGCTACACCTTC.

Comments on this clonotype: Compared with germline, one end of the junction differs, possibly owing to a read error. This CDR3 is CSARFQANYGYTF. In nucleotides, the CDR3 is TGCAGTGCTAGATTTCAAGCTAACTACGGCTACACCTTC. V gene TRBV20-1 combines with J gene TRBJ1-2; no firm D call. Germline V lookup: CDR1 DFQATT, CDR2 SNEGSKA (reference sequence). This CDR3 comprises 13 residues.

In this sample, this clonotype turned up a few times. The junction does not match germline at one end; this may be a read error. The J gene is TRBJ2-7, the V gene TRBV29-1; D may be TRBD1 (7 bases). Germline loops: CDR1 SQVTM, CDR2 ANQGSEA. CDR3 length: 15 amino acids. CDR3 amino acids: CSVEGGSGGGYEHYF. The DNA for the CDR3 is TGCAGCGTTGAGGGAGGATCAGGGGGTGGTTACGAGCACTACTTC.

This clonotype has more than one count but fewer than ten. The chain uses TRBV29-1 and TRBJ2-1; TRBD2 might be the D (6 bases). This CDR3 spans 11 amino acids. Germline CDR1 is SQVTM and CDR2 is ANQGSEA. The CDR3 coding sequence is TGCAGTATTGGGGTCGGGAGCGGGCAGTTCTTC. This translates into CSIGVGSGQFF.

This sequence joins TRBV20-1 and TRBJ2-7; D might be TRBD1 or TRBD2, each matching 5 bases. Trimming removed 2 bases at V and 3 bases at J, with 14 bases between. The CDR3 totals 14 residues. Looked up from germline, CDR1 is DFQATT and CDR2 is SNEGSKA (reference sequence). CDR3 in amino acids: CSARNLERGYEQYF. CDR3 DNA: TGCAGTGCTAGAAATTTGGAGAGGGGCTACGAGCAGTACTTC.

This CDR3 is CCDRGVVDEQFF. CDR3 sequence (DNA): TGCTGTGATAGAGGGGTCGTCGATGAGCAGTTCTTC. V and J are TRBV20-1 and TRBJ2-1; D is perhaps TRBD1 or TRBD2 (5 bases each). The CDR3 sequence is 12 residues long. The germline V gene has CDR1 DFQATT and CDR2 SNEGSKA (reference sequence).

The rearrangement joins TRBV6-2 or TRBV6-3 to TRBJ2-3; D uncertain. Trimming took 0 bases from V and 14 from J, leaving 9 bases between them. Germline loops: CDR1 MNHEY, CDR2 SVGEGT. This CDR3 comprises 11 residues. CDR3 residues: CASSYSDMPYF. In DNA form, the CDR3 reads TGTGCCAGCAGTTACTCAGATATGCCGTATTTT.